This T cell receptor (beta chain) came from a study of early T cells in non-severe SARS-CoV-2 infection. Study context: Chains stayed unpaired after sequencing of bulk RNA from unsorted whole blood. Study findings and constraints: Matching results from VDJdb favored anti-spike CD8 responses, leaving private and CD4 specificities undetected.

Separate cDNA molecules each had unique molecular identifiers attached to them. TCRdb fed the 5' RACE reads into MiXCR, producing one record per CDR3 protein. The data hold 21,000 or so distinct CDR3 sequences, with roughly 5% observed a single time. This clonotype occurred a few times. Its target is unknown. This receptor was obtained from an adult who was a healthcare worker with PCR-confirmed SARS-CoV-2 infection or an uninfected control (not recorded which). The material sequenced was whole blood.

This CDR3 reads CASNAEVGTEATDTQYF. The CDR3 DNA reads as TGTGCCAGCAACGCGGAAGTAGGGACAGAGGCCACAGATACGCAGTATTTT. V is TRBV7-3 and J is TRBJ2-3, with 7 bases identical to TRBD1. The CDR3 covers 17 residues. J gave up 2 bases and V 7 bases, and 15 bases lay outside the gene matches. CDR1 and CDR2 from the germline V gene are SGHTA and FQGTGA.